In this sample, the clone carrying this T cell receptor beta chain turned up a few times. As yet, its antigen is unknown. TCRdb passed the 5' RACE reads through MiXCR, listing each CDR3 protein once. The sample has 200,000 or so distinct CDR3 sequences; approximately 20% are singletons. These data come from a study of T-cell memory formation after mild COVID-19. Broader study findings: Shrinking CD4+ clones were chiefly CM and EM; CD8+ ones were chiefly EMRA.

The V gene end was trimmed by 6 bases and the J gene end by 5 bases; junction bases not matched to a gene: 10. Per germline, CDR1 KGHSH and CDR2 LQKENI. The CDR3 has 15 residues. The TCR sequence derives from an adult woman who had mild COVID-19 (a few samples of this study predate the infection). Cell type and time point are not known. The sequenced sample was PBMCs or a T cell subset sorted from them (not recorded which). This sequence joins TRBV18 and TRBJ2-5; TRBD1 aligns across 9 bases. CDR3 bases: TGTGCCAGCTCTCAAGGGACAGGGACGGGGGAGACCCAGTACTTC. Its protein product is CASSQGTGTGETQYF.